This T cell receptor beta chain appears in the sequencing data of a study of blood T cell repertoires in COVID-19. V lost 8 bases and J lost 1; bases outside the gene matches: 3. CDR3 length: 13 amino acids. Germline V gene sequence: CDR1 SQVTM, CDR2 ANQGSEA. Per the original data handling: The assay estimated nucleated cells by amplifying reference gene primers. Sequencing was performed with immunoSEQ multiplex PCR; in TCRdb, only in-frame clones are kept and a portion is missing. The V and J calls and clone size come from that table; D and trimming were worked out from the DNA. The top ten hold 1% to 1.5% of the sample, which has fewer than 500,000 clones, around 87% seen once. All enrollees were roughly 18 to 90 years old and from under 25 US areas. Cohort allocation depended upon clinical history that participants reported.

This TCR was sampled from a man between 25 and 39 years old who had recovered from COVID-19. This chain joins TRBV29-1 and TRBJ1-2; TRBD1 aligns across 11 bases. Sequencing used PBMCs or T cells enriched from blood (not recorded which). The DNA for the CDR3 is TGCAGCACGGGACAGGGGGTTAACTATGGCTACACCTTC. This encodes CSTGQGVNYGYTF.